The 9 T cell receptor beta chains below were found in one sample sequenced in a study of sequential checkpoint blockade in melanoma. Sequencing was performed with immunoSEQ multiplex PCR; in TCRdb, only in-frame clones are kept and a portion is missing. Among some 20,000 clones listed, 82% were seen once. Treatment reported: randomized to nivolumab then ipilimumab (arm A) or the reverse (arm B). This material consisted of CD8+ T cells sorted from blood (inferred from file names), taken from a patient given nivolumab and ipilimumab in sequence. These receptors all come from a human donor with melanoma.

The CDR3 spells CASSFLGANNEQFF. The CDR3 DNA follows: TGTGCCAGCAGTTTTTTGGGAGCGAACAATGAGCAGTTCTTC. This sequence joins TRBV27 and TRBJ2-1, with D tentatively TRBD2 (5 bases). Germline CDR1 reads MNHEY; CDR2 reads SMNVEV (reference sequence). Trimming pared 3 bases from V and 5 bases from J, leaving 11 bases between. CDR3 length: 14 amino acids.

The rearrangement uses TRBV2 and TRBJ1-3, with TRBD1 matching over 7 bases. Germline CDR1 and CDR2: SNHLY and FYNNEI. Trimming took 9 bases from V and 2 from J; bases not matched to a gene: 7. The CDR3 length is 14 residues. In DNA, the CDR3 is TGTGCCAGTTTGGACAGGCTCGCTGGAAACACCATATATTTT. It translates to CASLDRLAGNTIYF.

This chain connects TRBV4-1 to TRBJ2-7, with 8 nucleotides matching TRBD1. The CDR3 spans 18 residues. Germline V CDR1 and CDR2: MGHRA, YSYEKL. V shed 1 base, J shed 4 bases, and the junction held 15 bases outside the gene matches. This CDR3 reads CASSQVTLETGVLYEQYF. CDR3 bases: TGCGCCAGCAGCCAAGTCACACTGGAGACAGGGGTTTTGTACGAGCAGTACTTC.

The chain is built from TRBV7-9 and TRBJ2-5, with D possibly matching TRBD2 (7 bases). There are 16 residues in the CDR3. Deletions cut 6 bases from V and 5 bases from J, with 22 bases between. CDR1 SEHNR and CDR2 FQNEAQ come from the germline V gene (reference sequence). CDR3 sequence reads: CASSSGTMVGGETQYF. As DNA, the CDR3 is TGTGCCAGCAGTTCCGGGACAATGGTGGGGGGGGAGACCCAGTACTTC.

In this sample, this clone turned up a few times. The chain couples TRBV6-5 to TRBJ2-1; D is possibly TRBD1 (7 bases). Germline values: CDR1 MNHEY, CDR2 SVGAGI. The CDR3 consists of 15 residues. Trimming removed 6 bases at V and 7 bases at J, with 19 bases between. The CDR3 nucleotides are TGTGCCAGCAGCTCCCCAGGGGGGCCATTTAATGAGCAGTTCTTC. It translates to CASSSPGGPFNEQFF.

This chain uses TRBV27 with TRBJ2-1, with 13 bases aligning to TRBD2. Germline CDR1 and CDR2: MNHEY and SMNVEV (reference sequence). V gave up 7 bases and J gave up 4 bases; unmatched junction bases: 4. CDR3 length equals 15 residues. CDR3 region: CASKTSGGSYNEQFF. The CDR3 DNA follows: TGTGCCAGCAAGACTAGCGGGGGGTCATACAATGAGCAGTTCTTC.

The genes are TRBV6-1 and TRBJ2-5; the D gene is possibly TRBD1 (6 bases). This CDR3 has 16 amino acids. The germline CDR1 and CDR2 sequences are MNHNS and SASEGT. The ends were cut back, 3 bases at V and 3 bases at J, with 17 bases in the middle. The CDR3: CASSDKTGPGKETQYF. CDR3 DNA sequence: TGTGCCAGCAGTGATAAAACAGGGCCAGGTAAAGAGACCCAGTACTTC.

The V gene is TRBV5-6, the J gene TRBJ2-7; a weak D match, TRBD1 (6 bases). CDR3 length: 14 amino acids. From germline, CDR1 is SGHDT and CDR2 YYEEEE. Trimming pared 3 bases from V and 3 bases from J, leaving 13 bases between. The chain's CDR3 is CASSSWDTFYEQYF. Here the CDR3 DNA reads TGTGCCAGCAGCTCCTGGGACACCTTCTACGAGCAGTACTTC.

A word on this clone: The conserved phenylalanine or tryptophan normally closing the CDR3 is absent here, so this likely arose from a read error. The DNA is left out, because the CDR3 cannot be placed on it with certainty; the CDR3 is given as TCRdb lists it. This CDR3 is CSATGQGPPVL. V gene TRBV20-1 combines with J gene TRBJ2-7; the table's D call, TRBD1, has no DNA check behind it. The CDR3 contains 11 residues when both ends are counted. CDR1 is DFQATT, CDR2 SNEGSKA, per germline (reference sequence).